A single sample is the source of the 25 T cell receptor beta chains below, sequenced in a study of T cells in localized non-small cell lung cancer. The repertoire was sequenced with immunoSEQ multiplex PCR; TCRdb's copy has only in-frame clones and lacks some. The sample lists about 41,000 clones, around nine tenths occurring once. This specimen consisted of peripheral blood, obtained before any cancer treatment. The receptors were sampled from a female donor over 55 with stage I squamous cell lung carcinoma.

This clone was seen more than once but under ten times. The chain has TRBV7-9 and TRBJ2-1, with 11 bases that match TRBD2. V gave up 5 bases and J gave up 8 bases; unmatched junction bases: 14. The length of the CDR3 is 17 residues. Germline V lookup: CDR1 SEHNR, CDR2 FQNEAQ (reference sequence). CDR3 amino acids: CASSRTVTSGSFDEQFF. CDR3 in DNA: TGTGCCAGCAGCCGCACCGTTACTAGCGGGAGTTTCGATGAGCAGTTCTTC.

The CDR3 loop reads CASKGGVQETQYF. The DNA of the CDR3 is TGTGCCAGCAAAGGGGGAGTACAAGAGACCCAGTACTTC. This chain links TRBV2 with TRBJ2-5; D perhaps matches TRBD1 (6 bases). V lost 7 bases to trimming and J lost 2 bases, with 11 bases between them. CDR1 is SNHLY, CDR2 FYNNEI, per germline. The CDR3 is made up of 13 amino acids.

V usage is TRBV5-1 and J usage is TRBJ1-5; D perhaps matches TRBD1 (5 bases). The germline CDR1 and CDR2 sequences are SGHRS and YFSETQ. Trimming stripped 1 base from V and 2 bases from J, with 7 bases between. This CDR3 is 14 amino acids long. CDR3 DNA: TGCGCCAGCAGCTTGCGAGGGGGCAATCAGCCCCAGCATTTT. This codes for CASSLRGGNQPQHF.

This clone has a handful of counts. This CDR3 reads CASSLNWLAGGFSYEQYF. For the CDR3, the DNA is TGTGCCAGCAGTTTAAATTGGCTAGCGGGAGGATTTTCCTACGAGCAGTACTTC. This chain links TRBV28 with TRBJ2-7; 11 nucleotides agree with TRBD2. The CDR3 covers 18 residues. V shed 2 bases, J shed 1 base, and the junction held 10 bases outside the gene matches. Per the germline V gene, CDR1 is MDHEN and CDR2 is SYDVKM.

V is TRBV9 and J is TRBJ2-1; possible D gene TRBD2, 5 bases. The CDR3 covers 15 residues. The V end lost 3 bases, the J end lost 0 bases, and 10 bases lay between the germline ends. In germline, CDR1 is SGDLS, CDR2 YYNGEE. For the CDR3, the DNA is TGTGCCAGCAGCGCAACTAGTTCCTCCTACAATGAGCAGTTCTTC. It yields the protein CASSATSSSYNEQFF.

This chain joins TRBV18 and TRBJ2-5; D gene uncertain. Germline V gives CDR1 KGHSH, CDR2 LQKENI. This CDR3 spans 15 amino acids. Trimming removed 3 bases at V and 1 base at J, with 12 bases between. CDR3 in DNA: TGTGCCAGCTCACCGTTGGCTCAGATCCAAGAGACCCAGTACTTC. Encoded protein: CASSPLAQIQETQYF.

The chain couples TRBV5-1 to TRBJ2-3, with 7 bases matching TRBD2. There are 15 residues in the CDR3. The V segment lost 0 bases and the J segment 8 bases; nucleotides outside the gene matches: 9. Germline V gene sequence: CDR1 SGHRS, CDR2 YFSETQ. The CDR3 reads CASSLAGREGATQYF. CDR3 coding DNA: TGCGCCAGCAGCTTGGCAGGGAGGGAGGGAGCTACGCAGTATTTT.

V usage is TRBV7-8 and J usage is TRBJ2-1; no definite D call. The CDR3 is 14 amino acids. Germline V gives CDR1 SGHVS, CDR2 FQNEAQ. Trimming took 2 bases from V and 5 from J, leaving 10 bases between them. The CDR3 sequence is CASSLLGFNNEQFF. The CDR3 DNA reads TGTGCCAGCAGCTTACTGGGATTCAACAATGAGCAGTTCTTC.

The chain is built from TRBV9 and TRBJ2-3; TRBD1 matches 8 bases. The junction had 7 bases not matched to a gene; V was cut back by 0 bases and J by 7 bases. The CDR3 is made up of 15 amino acids. Germline V CDR1 and CDR2: SGDLS, YYNGEE. CDR3 amino acids: CASSVAGTGHYTQYF. CDR3 DNA: TGTGCCAGCAGCGTAGCCGGGACAGGACACTATACGCAGTATTTT.

This chain uses TRBV9 with TRBJ2-1; D not certain. Trimming shortened V by 1 base and J by 6 bases, and 11 bases separated the two germline ends. CDR3 length: 14 residues. Germline V gives CDR1 SGDLS, CDR2 YYNGEE. CDR3 coding DNA: TGTGCCAGCAGCGTATTCTCCAGTACCAATGAGCAGTTCTTC. Translated, it gives CASSVFSSTNEQFF.

The CDR3 is CASSISLGEGETQYF. The DNA of the CDR3 is TGTGCCAGTAGTATCTCCTTGGGGGAGGGGGAGACCCAGTACTTC. The chain uses TRBV19 and TRBJ2-5; 7 positions match TRBD2. This CDR3 spans 15 amino acids. Unmatched junction bases numbered 9, after V lost 3 bases and J lost 5 bases. Germline CDR1 is LNHDA and CDR2 is SQIVND (reference sequence). Complete variable domain (other parts from reference TRBV19 and TRBJ2-5): DGGITQSPKYLFRKEGQNVTLSCEQNLNHDAMYWYRQDPGQGLRLIYYSQIVNDFQKGDIAEGYSVSREKKESFPLTVTSAQKNPTAFYLCASSISLGEGETQYFGPGTRLLVL.

The chain has TRBV30 and TRBJ1-5, with D maybe TRBD1 (5 bases). V lost 2 bases, J lost 2 bases, and 13 bases lay in between. CDR3 length: 15 amino acids. Looked up from germline, CDR1 is GTSNPN and CDR2 is SVGIG (reference sequence). CDR3 sequence: CAWSWREGGNQPQHF. The CDR3 DNA is TGTGCCTGGAGTTGGAGGGAAGGGGGCAATCAGCCCCAGCATTTT. The full variable domain, in which reference TRBV30 and TRBJ1-5 provide the parts outside the CDR3, is SQTIHQWPATLVQPVGSPLSLECTVEGTSNPNLYWYRQAAGRGLQLLFYSVGIGQISSEVPQNLSASRPQDRQFILSSKKLLLSDSGFYLCAWSWREGGNQPQHFGDGTRLSIL.

This clone was seen a few times. The chain links TRBV7-3 to TRBJ2-2; D gene uncertain. From germline, CDR1 is SGHTA and CDR2 FQGTGA. V was trimmed by 5 bases and J by 3 bases, leaving 4 bases between them. The CDR3 is 12 residues long. CDR3 region: CASSIHTGELFF. DNA for the CDR3: TGTGCCAGCAGCATCCACACCGGGGAGCTGTTTTTT.

The chain joins TRBV4-3 to TRBJ2-3, with TRBD2 matching 9 bases. Germline V lookup: CDR1 LGHNA, CDR2 YSLEER. With 4 bases clipped from V and 0 bases from J, the junction kept 2 bases outside the gene matches. There are 15 residues in the CDR3. CDR3 sequence: CASSRTSGSTDTQYF. The CDR3 DNA reads as TGCGCCAGCAGCCGAACTAGCGGGAGCACAGATACGCAGTATTTT.

The CDR3 region is CASSPTKEDSPLHF. The CDR3 DNA sequence: TGTGCCAGCTCACCCACGAAAGAGGATTCACCCCTCCACTTT. The chain combines TRBV18 with TRBJ1-6, with unresolved D. The CDR3 covers 14 residues. The germline CDR1 and CDR2 sequences are KGHSH and LQKENI. With 3 bases removed from V and 8 bases from J, the gap between germline ends came to 11 bases. The full variable domain, rest sourced from reference TRBV18 and TRBJ1-6, is NAGVMQNPRHLVRRRGQEARLRCSPMKGHSHVYWYRQLPEEGLKFMVYLQKENIIDESGMPKERFSAEFPKEGPSILRIQQVVRGDSAAYFCASSPTKEDSPLHFGNGTRLTVT.

The J gene is TRBJ1-1, the V gene TRBV29-1; D may be TRBD1 (5 bases). This CDR3 is built from 12 residues. CDR1 is SQVTM, CDR2 ANQGSEA, per germline. The V end was cut by 7 bases, the J end by 3 bases, with 12 bases between. The CDR3 sequence: CSAGRGDTEAFF. CDR3 nucleotide sequence: TGCAGCGCCGGTCGGGGGGACACTGAAGCTTTCTTT.

This sequence joins TRBV7-3 and TRBJ2-3; 9 bases are shared with TRBD1. The V and J ends lost 4 bases and 3 bases, in that order; junction bases with no gene match: 5. The CDR3 loop spans 15 amino acids. Germline V lookup: CDR1 SGHTA, CDR2 FQGTGA. Here the CDR3 reads CASSSGTGITDTQYF. In nucleotides, the CDR3 is TGTGCCAGCAGCTCCGGGACAGGGATTACAGATACGCAGTATTTT.

This chain connects TRBV4-1 to TRBJ2-1; D gene ambiguous. The CDR3 has 13 amino acids. V was shortened by 1 base and J by 6 bases, with 7 bases between the two germline ends. Looked up from germline, CDR1 is MGHRA and CDR2 is YSYEKL. The CDR3 region is CASSQALINEQFF. The CDR3 DNA reads as TGCGCCAGCAGCCAAGCCCTTATCAATGAGCAGTTCTTC.

The chain combines TRBV5-4 with TRBJ1-2, with D tentatively TRBD1 (6 bases). CDR1 is SGHNT and CDR2 is YYREEE in the germline V gene (reference sequence). The ends were cut back, 3 bases at V and 1 base at J, with 10 bases in the middle. The CDR3 spans 14 residues. CDR3 coding DNA: TGTGCCAGCAGCTGGGCACAGGGTAACTATGGCTACACCTTC. It translates to CASSWAQGNYGYTF.

The chain carries TRBV5-6 and TRBJ2-7, with 7 bases that match TRBD2. The V gene's germline CDR1 is SGHDT and CDR2 YYEEEE. With 0 bases clipped from V and 2 bases from J, the junction kept 5 bases outside the gene matches. There are 15 residues in the CDR3. The CDR3 DNA follows: TGTGCCAGCAGCTTGGTGGCGGGAGAGGCCTACGAGCAGTACTTC. It translates to CASSLVAGEAYEQYF.

This clone was seen once. The J gene is TRBJ1-2, the V gene TRBV11-2, with 7 bases identical to TRBD1. Germline CDR1 reads SGHAT; CDR2 reads FQNNGV. Trimming cost V 5 bases and J 6 bases; bases outside gene matches: 3. This CDR3 contains 12 residues. CDR3 residues: CASSVQGNGYTF. The CDR3 coding sequence is TGTGCCAGCAGCGTACAGGGGAATGGCTACACCTTC.

J is TRBJ1-4 and V is TRBV2; 8 bases align to TRBD1. The J segment lost 8 bases and the V segment lost 4 bases, leaving 9 bases of the junction unmatched. Germline V gene lookup returns CDR1 SNHLY and CDR2 FYNNEI. The CDR3 covers 15 residues. The CDR3 spells CASSALRGLREKLFF. DNA for the CDR3: TGTGCCAGCAGTGCCCTCAGGGGGCTTAGGGAAAAACTGTTTTTT.

This chain uses TRBV19 with TRBJ2-5; D call uncertain. The V gene's germline CDR1 is LNHDA and CDR2 SQIVND (reference sequence). The CDR3 is 15 amino acids. The ends were cut back, 4 bases at V and 1 base at J, with 13 bases in the middle. The CDR3 protein is CASSSLVSLQETQYF. CDR3 DNA: TGTGCCAGTAGTAGCCTAGTAAGTCTCCAAGAGACCCAGTACTTC.

Only one count was recorded for this clone. The chain couples TRBV19 to TRBJ1-5, with D hard to call. The CDR3 contains 15 residues. The V and J ends lost 5 bases and 3 bases respectively, with 14 bases between them. CDR1 and CDR2 (germline): LNHDA, SQIVND (reference sequence). CDR3 amino acids: CASSSTVGINQPQHF. CDR3 nucleotides: TGTGCCAGTAGTTCCACTGTGGGGATCAATCAGCCCCAGCATTTT.

This chain connects TRBV4-2 to TRBJ2-1, with D possibly being TRBD2 (6 bases). Trimming removed 4 bases at V and 2 bases at J, with 18 bases between. CDR1 and CDR2 from the germline V gene are LGHNA and YNFKEQ. CDR3 length: 17 residues. The CDR3 region is CASSPMRSGRTYNEQFF. In DNA, the CDR3 is TGTGCCAGCAGCCCTATGAGGTCCGGGAGAACCTACAATGAGCAGTTCTTC.